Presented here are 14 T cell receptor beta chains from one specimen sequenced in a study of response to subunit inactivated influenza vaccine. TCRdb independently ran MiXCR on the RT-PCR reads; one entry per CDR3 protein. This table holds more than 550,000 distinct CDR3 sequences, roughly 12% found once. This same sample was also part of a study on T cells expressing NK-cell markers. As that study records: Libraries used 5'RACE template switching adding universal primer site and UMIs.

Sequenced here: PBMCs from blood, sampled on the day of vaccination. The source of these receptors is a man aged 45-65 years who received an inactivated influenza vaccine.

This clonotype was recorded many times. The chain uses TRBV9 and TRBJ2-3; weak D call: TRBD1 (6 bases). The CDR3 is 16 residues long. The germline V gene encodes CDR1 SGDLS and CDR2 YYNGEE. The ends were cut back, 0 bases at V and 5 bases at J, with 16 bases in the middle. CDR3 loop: CASSVGSQGIIDTQYF. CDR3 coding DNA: TGTGCCAGCAGCGTAGGTTCACAGGGAATAATAGATACGCAGTATTTT. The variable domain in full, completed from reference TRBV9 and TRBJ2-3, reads DSGVTQTPKHLITATGQRVTLRCSPRSGDLSVYWYQQSLDQGLQFLIQYYNGEERAKGNILERFSAQQFPDLHSELNLSSLELGDSALYFCASSVGSQGIIDTQYFGPGTRLTVL.

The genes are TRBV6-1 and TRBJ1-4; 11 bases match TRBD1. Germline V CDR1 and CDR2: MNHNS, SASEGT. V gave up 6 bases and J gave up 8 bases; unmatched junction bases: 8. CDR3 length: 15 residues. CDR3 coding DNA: TGTGCCAGCAGCCCCGGGACAGGGGGGCTCGAAAAACTGTTTTTT. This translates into CASSPGTGGLEKLFF.

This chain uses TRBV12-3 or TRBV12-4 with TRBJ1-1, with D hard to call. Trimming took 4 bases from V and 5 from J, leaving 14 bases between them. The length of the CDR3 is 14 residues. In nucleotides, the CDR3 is TGTGCCAGCAGTTACGCGGGTCTCAAGACTGAAGCTTTCTTT. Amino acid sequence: CASSYAGLKTEAFF.

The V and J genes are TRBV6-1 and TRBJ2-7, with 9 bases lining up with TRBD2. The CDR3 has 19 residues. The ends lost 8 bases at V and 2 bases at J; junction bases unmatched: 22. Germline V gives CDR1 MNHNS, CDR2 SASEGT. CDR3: CASQLAGGGRAGFPYEQYF. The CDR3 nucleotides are TGTGCCAGCCAACTCGCGGGGGGCGGGAGGGCCGGATTTCCCTACGAGCAGTACTTC.

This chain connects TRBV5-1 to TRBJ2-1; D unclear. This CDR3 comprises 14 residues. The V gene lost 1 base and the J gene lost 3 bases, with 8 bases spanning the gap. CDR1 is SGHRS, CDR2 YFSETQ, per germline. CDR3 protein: CASSLIQLYNEQFF. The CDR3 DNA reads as TGCGCCAGCAGCTTGATCCAACTCTACAATGAGCAGTTCTTC.

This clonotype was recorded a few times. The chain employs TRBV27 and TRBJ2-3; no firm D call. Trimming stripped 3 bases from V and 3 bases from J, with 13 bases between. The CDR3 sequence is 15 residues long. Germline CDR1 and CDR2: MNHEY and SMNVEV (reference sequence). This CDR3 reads CASSFYNLGTDTQYF. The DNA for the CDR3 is TGTGCCAGCAGTTTCTATAACCTCGGAACAGATACGCAGTATTTT.

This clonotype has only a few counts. Written as DNA, the CDR3 is TGCAGTGCACAGCGGGAGAGCTCCTACAATGAGCAGTTCTTC. Its translation is CSAQRESSYNEQFF. V and J are TRBV20-1 and TRBJ2-1, with 8 bases aligning to TRBD2. This CDR3 has 14 amino acids. Germline assignment: CDR1 DFQATT and CDR2 SNEGSKA (reference sequence). With 6 bases clipped from V and 0 bases from J, the junction kept 4 bases outside the gene matches.

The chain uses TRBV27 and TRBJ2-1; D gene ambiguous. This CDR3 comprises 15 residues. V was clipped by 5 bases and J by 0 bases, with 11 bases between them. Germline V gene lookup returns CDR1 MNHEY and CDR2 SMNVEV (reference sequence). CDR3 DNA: TGTGCCAGCAGTCTCGCAAAGAACTCCTACAATGAGCAGTTCTTC. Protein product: CASSLAKNSYNEQFF.

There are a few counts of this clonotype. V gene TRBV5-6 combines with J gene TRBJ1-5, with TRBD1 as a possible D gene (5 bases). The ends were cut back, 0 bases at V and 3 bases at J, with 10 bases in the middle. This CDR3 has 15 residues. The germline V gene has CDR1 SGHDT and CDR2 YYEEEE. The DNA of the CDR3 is TGTGCCAGCAGCTTGGGACAGATAAACAATCAGCCCCAGCATTTT. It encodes CASSLGQINNQPQHF.

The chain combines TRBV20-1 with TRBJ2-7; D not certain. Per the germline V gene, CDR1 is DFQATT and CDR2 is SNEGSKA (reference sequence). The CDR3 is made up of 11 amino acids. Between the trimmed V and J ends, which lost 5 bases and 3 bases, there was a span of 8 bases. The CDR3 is CSAPVDYEQYF. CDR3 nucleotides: TGCAGTGCTCCCGTCGACTACGAGCAGTACTTC.

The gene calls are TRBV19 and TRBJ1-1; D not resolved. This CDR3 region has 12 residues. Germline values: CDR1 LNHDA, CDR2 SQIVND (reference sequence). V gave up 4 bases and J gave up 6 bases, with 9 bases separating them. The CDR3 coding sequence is TGTGCCAGTAGTACACATGGCGCTGAAGCTTTCTTT. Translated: CASSTHGAEAFF.

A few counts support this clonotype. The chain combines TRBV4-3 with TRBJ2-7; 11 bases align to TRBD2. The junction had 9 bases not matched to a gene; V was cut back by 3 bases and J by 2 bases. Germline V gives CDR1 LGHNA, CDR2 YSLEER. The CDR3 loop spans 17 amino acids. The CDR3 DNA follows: TGCGCCAGCAGCCACGGTCCCACGGGACTAGCGGCCTACGAGCAGTACTTC. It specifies CASSHGPTGLAAYEQYF.

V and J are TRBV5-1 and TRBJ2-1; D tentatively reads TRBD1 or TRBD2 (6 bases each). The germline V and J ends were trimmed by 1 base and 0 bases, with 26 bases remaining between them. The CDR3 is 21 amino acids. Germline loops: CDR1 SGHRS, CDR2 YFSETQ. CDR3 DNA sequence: TGCGCCAGCAGCTTGTGGCCGGGGGCCACGGGGGTCCCTAGCTCCTACAATGAGCAGTTCTTC. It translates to CASSLWPGATGVPSSYNEQFF.

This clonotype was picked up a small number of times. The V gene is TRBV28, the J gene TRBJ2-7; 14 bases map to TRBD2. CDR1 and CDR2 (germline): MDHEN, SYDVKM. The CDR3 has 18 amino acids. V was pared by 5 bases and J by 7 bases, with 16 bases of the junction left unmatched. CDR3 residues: CASSLPRTSGRSVEEQYF. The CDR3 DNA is TGTGCCAGCAGTCTACCCCGGACTAGCGGGAGGTCGGTTGAAGAGCAGTACTTC.